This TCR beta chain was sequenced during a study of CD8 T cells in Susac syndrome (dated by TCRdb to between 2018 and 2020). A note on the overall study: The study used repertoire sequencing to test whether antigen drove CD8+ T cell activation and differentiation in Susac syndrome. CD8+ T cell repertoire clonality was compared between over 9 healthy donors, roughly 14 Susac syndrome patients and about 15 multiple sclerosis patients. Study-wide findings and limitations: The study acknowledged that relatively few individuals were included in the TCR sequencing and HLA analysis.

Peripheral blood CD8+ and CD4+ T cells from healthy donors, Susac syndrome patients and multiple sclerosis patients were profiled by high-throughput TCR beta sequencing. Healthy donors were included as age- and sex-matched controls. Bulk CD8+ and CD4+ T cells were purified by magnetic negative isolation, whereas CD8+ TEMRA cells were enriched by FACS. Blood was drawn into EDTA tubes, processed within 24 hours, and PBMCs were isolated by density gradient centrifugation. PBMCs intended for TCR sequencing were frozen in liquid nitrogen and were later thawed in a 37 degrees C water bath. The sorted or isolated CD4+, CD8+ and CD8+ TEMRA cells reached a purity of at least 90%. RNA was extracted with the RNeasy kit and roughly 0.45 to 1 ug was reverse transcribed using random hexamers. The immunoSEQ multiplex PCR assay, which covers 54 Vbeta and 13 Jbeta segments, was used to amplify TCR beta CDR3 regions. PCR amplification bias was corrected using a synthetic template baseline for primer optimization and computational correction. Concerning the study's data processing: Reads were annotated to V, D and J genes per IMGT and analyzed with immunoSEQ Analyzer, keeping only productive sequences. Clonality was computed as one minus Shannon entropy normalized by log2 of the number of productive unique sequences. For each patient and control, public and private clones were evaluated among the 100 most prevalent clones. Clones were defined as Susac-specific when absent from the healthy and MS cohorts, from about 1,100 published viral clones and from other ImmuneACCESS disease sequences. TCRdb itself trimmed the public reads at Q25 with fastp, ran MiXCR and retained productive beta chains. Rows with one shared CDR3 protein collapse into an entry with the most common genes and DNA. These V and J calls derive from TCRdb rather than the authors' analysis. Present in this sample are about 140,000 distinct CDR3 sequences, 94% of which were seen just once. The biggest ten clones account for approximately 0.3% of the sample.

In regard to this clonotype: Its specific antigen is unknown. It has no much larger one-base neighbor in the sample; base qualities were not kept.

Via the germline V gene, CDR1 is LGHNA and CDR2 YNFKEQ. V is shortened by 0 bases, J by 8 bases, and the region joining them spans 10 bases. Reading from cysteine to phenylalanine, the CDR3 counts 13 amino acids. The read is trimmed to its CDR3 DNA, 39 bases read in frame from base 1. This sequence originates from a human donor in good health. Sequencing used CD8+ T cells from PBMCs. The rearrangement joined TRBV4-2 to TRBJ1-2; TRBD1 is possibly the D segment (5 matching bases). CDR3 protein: CASSQESGTGYTF. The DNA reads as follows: TGTGCCAGCAGCCAAGAGTCGGGGACGGGCTACACCTTC.